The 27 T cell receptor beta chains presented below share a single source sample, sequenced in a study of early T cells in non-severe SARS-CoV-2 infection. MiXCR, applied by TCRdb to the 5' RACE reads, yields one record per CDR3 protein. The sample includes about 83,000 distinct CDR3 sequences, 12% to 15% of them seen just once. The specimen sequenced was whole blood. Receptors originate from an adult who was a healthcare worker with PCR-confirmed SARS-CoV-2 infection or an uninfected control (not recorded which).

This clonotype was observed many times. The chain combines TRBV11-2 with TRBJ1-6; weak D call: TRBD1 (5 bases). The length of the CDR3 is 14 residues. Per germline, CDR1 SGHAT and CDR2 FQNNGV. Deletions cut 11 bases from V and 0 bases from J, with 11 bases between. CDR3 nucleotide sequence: TGTGCCGCTGGGGGGTCCTCCTATAATTCACCCCTCCACTTT. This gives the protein CAAGGSSYNSPLHF.

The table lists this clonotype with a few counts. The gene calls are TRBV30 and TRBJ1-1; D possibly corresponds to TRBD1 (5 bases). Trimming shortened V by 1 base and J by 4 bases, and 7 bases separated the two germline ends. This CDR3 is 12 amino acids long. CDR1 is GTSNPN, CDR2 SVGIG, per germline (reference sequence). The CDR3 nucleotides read TGTGCCTGGAGTGGGGGGAGCACTGAAGCTTTCTTT. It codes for CAWSGGSTEAFF.

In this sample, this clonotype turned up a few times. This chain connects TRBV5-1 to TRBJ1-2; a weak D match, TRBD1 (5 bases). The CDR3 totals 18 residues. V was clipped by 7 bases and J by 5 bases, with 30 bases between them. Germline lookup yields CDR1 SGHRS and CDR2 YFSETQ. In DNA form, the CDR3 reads TGCGCCAGCCACCGGTCCGGGGCCAACCTTACCTTTATTTATGGCTACACCTTC. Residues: CASHRSGANLTFIYGYTF.

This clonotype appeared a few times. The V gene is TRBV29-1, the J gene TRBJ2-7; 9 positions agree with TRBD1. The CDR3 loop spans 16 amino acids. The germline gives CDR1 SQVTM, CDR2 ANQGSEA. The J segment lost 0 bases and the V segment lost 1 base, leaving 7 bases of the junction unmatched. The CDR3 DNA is TGCAGCGTTGAAGGGACCGGGACAGGGAGCTCCTACGAGCAGTACTTC. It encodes CSVEGTGTGSSYEQYF.

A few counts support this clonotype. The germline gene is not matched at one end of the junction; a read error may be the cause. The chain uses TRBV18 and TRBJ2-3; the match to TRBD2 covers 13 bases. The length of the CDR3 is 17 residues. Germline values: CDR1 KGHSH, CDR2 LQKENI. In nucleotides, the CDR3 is TGTGCCAACTCACCGGGACTAGCGGGGATAAACACAGATACGCAGTATTTT. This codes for CANSPGLAGINTDTQYF. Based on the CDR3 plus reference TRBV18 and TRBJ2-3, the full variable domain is NAGVMQNPRHLVRRRGQEARLRCSPMKGHSHVYWYRQLPEEGLKFMVYLQKENIIDESGMPKERFSAEFPKEGPSILRIQQVVRGDSAAYFCANSPGLAGINTDTQYFGPGTRLTVL.

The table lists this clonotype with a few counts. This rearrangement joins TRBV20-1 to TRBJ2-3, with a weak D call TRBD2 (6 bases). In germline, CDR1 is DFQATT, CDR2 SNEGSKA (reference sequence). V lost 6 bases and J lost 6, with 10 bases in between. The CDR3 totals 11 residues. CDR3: CSAASGDTQYF. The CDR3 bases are TGCAGTGCCGCCAGCGGGGATACGCAGTATTTT.

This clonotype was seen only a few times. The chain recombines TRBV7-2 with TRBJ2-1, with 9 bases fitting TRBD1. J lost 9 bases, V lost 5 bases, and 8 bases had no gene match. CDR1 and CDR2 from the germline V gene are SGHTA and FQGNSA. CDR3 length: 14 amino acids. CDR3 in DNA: TGTGCCAGCAGCCCCTGGACAGGGGTTGGTGAGCAGTTCTTC. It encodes CASSPWTGVGEQFF.

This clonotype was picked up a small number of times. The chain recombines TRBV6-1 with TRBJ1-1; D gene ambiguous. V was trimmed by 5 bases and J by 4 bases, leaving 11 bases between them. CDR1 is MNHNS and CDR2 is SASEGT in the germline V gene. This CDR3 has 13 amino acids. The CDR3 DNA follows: TGTGCCAGCAGTATTCGAGTCGGCACTGAAGCTTTCTTT. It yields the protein CASSIRVGTEAFF.

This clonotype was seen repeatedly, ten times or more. The CDR3 spells CSGGTGNYGYTF. The CDR3 DNA reads as TGCAGCGGGGGGACGGGGAACTATGGCTACACCTTC. The genes are TRBV29-1 and TRBJ1-2, with D possibly matching TRBD1 (5 bases). The germline CDR1 and CDR2 sequences are SQVTM and ANQGSEA. CDR3 length: 12 amino acids. V lost 7 bases, J lost 2 bases, and 11 bases lay in between.

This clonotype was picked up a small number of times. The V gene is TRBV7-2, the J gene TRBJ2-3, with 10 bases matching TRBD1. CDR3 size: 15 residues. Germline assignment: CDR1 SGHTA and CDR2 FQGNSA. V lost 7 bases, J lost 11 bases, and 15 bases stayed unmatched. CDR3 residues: CASTTPDRGKRVQYF. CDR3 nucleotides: TGTGCCAGCACGACCCCGGACAGGGGGAAGAGGGTGCAGTATTTT.

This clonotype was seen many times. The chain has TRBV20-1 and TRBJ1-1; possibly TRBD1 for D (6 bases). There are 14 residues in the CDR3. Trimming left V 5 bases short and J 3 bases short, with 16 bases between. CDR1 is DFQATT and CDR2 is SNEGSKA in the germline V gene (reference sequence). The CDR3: CSAPLDSPDTEAFF. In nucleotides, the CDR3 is TGCAGTGCTCCCCTGGACAGTCCGGACACTGAAGCTTTCTTT.

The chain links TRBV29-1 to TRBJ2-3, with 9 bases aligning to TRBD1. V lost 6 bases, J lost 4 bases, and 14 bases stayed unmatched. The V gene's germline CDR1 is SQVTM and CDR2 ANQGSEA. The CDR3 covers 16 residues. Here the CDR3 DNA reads TGCAGCGTGACCCCCCAGGACAGGGGAGGCGCAGATACGCAGTATTTT. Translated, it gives CSVTPQDRGGADTQYF.

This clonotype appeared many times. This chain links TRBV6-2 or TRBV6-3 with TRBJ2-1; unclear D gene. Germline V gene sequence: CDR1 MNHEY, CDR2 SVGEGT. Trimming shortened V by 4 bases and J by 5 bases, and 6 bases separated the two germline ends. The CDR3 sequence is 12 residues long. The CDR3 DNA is TGTGCCAGCAGTTCCCAAAACAATGAGCAGTTCTTC. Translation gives CASSSQNNEQFF.

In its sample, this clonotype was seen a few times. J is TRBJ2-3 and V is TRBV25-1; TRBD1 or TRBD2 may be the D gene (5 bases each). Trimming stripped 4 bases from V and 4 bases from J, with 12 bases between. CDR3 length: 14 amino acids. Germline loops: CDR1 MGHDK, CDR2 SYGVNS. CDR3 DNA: TGTGCCAGCAGTGCCCCGGGACCGCCAGATACGCAGTATTTT. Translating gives CASSAPGPPDTQYF.

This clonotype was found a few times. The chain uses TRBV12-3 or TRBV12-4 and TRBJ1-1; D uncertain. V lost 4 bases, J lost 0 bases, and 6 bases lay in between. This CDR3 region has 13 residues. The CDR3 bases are TGTGCCAGCAGTTCCAATATGAACACTGAAGCTTTCTTT. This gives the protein CASSSNMNTEAFF.

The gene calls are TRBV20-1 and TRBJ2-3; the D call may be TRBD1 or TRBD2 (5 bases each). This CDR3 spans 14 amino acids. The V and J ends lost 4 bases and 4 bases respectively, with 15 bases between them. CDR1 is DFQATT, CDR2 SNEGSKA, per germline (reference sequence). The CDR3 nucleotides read TGCAGTGCTAAAGGGACCCGGGCCCCAGATACGCAGTATTTT. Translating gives CSAKGTRAPDTQYF.

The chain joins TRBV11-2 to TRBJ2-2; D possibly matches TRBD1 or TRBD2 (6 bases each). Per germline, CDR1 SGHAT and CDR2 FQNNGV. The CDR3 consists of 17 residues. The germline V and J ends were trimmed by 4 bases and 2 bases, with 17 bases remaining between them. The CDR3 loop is CASSSEEWGANTGELFF. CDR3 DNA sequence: TGTGCCAGCAGCTCAGAGGAATGGGGGGCAAACACCGGGGAGCTGTTTTTT.

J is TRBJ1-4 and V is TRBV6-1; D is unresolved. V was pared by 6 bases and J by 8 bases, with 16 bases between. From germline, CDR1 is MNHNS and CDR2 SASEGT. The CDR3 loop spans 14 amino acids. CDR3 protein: CASREPGHPEKLFF. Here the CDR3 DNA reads TGTGCCAGCAGGGAACCGGGCCACCCCGAAAAACTGTTTTTT.

Here the CDR3 reads CSADNMNTEAFF. CDR3 sequence (DNA): TGCAGCGCCGACAACATGAACACTGAAGCTTTCTTT. The chain links TRBV29-1 to TRBJ1-1; D not resolved. CDR1 and CDR2 from the germline V gene are SQVTM and ANQGSEA. The V end lost 7 bases, the J end lost 0 bases, and 9 bases lay between the germline ends. The CDR3 is 12 residues long.

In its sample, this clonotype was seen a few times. CDR3 bases: TGTGCCAGCAGCCTCGGACTAGCGGGGTTCACAGATACGCAGTATTTT. Residues: CASSLGLAGFTDTQYF. The chain is built from TRBV7-2 and TRBJ2-3; TRBD2 matches at 12 bases. Germline trimming cut 5 bases from V and 2 bases from J; bases unmatched to any gene: 5. There are 16 residues in the CDR3. Germline V gives CDR1 SGHTA, CDR2 FQGNSA. Variable domain in full (rest from reference TRBV7-2 and TRBJ2-3): GAGVSQSPSNKVTEKGKDVELRCDPISGHTALYWYRQSLGQGLEFLIYFQGNSAPDKSGLPSDRFSAERTGGSVSTLTIQRTQQEDSAVYLCASSLGLAGFTDTQYFGPGTRLTVL.

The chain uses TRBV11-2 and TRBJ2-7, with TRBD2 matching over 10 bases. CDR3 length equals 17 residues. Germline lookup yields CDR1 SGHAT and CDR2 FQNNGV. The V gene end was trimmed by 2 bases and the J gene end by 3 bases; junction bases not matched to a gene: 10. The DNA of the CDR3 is TGTGCCAGCAGCTTAACGCTAGCGGGGGCCTGGGGCTACGAGCAGTACTTC. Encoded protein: CASSLTLAGAWGYEQYF.

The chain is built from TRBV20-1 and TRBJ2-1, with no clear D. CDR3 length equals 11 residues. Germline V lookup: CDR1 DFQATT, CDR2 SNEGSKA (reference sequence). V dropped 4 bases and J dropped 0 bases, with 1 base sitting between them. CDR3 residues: CSANSYNEQFF. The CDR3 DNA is TGCAGTGCTAACTCCTACAATGAGCAGTTCTTC.

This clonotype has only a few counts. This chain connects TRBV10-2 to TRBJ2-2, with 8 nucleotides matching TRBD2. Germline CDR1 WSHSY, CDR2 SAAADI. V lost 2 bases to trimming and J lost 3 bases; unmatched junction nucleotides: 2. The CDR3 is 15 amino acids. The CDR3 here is CASSEIGGDTGELFF. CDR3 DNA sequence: TGCGCCAGCAGTGAGATCGGGGGGGACACCGGGGAGCTGTTTTTT.

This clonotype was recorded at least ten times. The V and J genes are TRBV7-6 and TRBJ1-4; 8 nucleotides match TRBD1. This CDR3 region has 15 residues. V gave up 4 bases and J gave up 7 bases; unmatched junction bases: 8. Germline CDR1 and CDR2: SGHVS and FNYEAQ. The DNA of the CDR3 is TGTGCCAGCAGCTCCCAGGGGGCTGCGGGTGAAAAACTGTTTTTT. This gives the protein CASSSQGAAGEKLFF.

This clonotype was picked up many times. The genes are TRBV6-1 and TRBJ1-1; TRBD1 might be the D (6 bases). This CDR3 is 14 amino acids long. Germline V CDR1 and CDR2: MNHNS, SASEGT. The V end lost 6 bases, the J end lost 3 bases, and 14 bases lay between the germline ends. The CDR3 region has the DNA TGTGCCAGCAGGATCAGGGGAGGGGACACTGAAGCTTTCTTT. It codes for CASRIRGGDTEAFF.

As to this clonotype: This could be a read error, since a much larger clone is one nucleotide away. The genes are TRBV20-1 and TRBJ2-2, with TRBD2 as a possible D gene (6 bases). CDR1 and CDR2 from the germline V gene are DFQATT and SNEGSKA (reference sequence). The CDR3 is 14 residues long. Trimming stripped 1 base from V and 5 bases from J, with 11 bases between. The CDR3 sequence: CSARVSSETGELFF. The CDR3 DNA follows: TGCAGTGCTAGAGTCTCTAGCGAGACCGGGGAGCTGTTTTTT.

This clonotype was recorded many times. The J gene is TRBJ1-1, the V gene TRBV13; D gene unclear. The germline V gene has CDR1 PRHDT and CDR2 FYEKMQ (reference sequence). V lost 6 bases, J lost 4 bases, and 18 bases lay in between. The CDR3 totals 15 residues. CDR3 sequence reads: CASSPQPAVITEAFF. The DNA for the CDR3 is TGTGCCAGCAGTCCTCAGCCCGCCGTAATCACTGAAGCTTTCTTT.